These T cell receptor beta chains were read from a single sample in a study of blood T cell repertoires in COVID-19. TCRdb's table, derived via immunoSEQ multiplex PCR, lists solely in-frame clones and lacks some. The data contain some 190,000 clones, approximately 80% of them singletons. Sequenced material: PBMCs or T cells enriched from blood (not recorded which). The receptors stem from a man aged 55-75 years who had been exposed to COVID-19. CDR3s include the opening cysteine and the closing phenylalanine or tryptophan. A D gene is named only where the DNA matches it firmly. Clone sizes are given selectively: once, few, many, or a class where the clone is expanded.

V gene	J gene	clone size	D gene	CDR3 protein	CDR3 DNA
TRBV7-2	TRBJ2-1	NA	NA	CASSLVRGRGYEQFF	TGTGCCAGCAGCTTAGTACGGGGGCGGGGGTATGAGCAGTTCTTC
TRBV7-8	TRBJ2-3	NA	NA	CASRSTGTASTDTQYF	TGTGCCAGCAGGTCCACCGGGACTGCTAGCACAGATACGCAGTATTTT
TRBV12-5	TRBJ2-7	NA	NA	CASGLVPGEINEQYF	TGTGCTAGTGGTTTGGTCCCGGGGGAGATCAACGAGCAGTACTTC
TRBV9	TRBJ1-2	NA	NA	CASSASRGLGYTF	TGTGCCAGCAGCGCCTCGCGCGGGCTGGGCTACACCTTC
TRBV2	TRBJ1-1	NA	NA	CASSGGTLVIAEAFF	TGTGCCAGCAGTGGGGGGACACTGGTCATTGCTGAAGCTTTCTTT
TRBV11-2	TRBJ2-1	few	TRBD2	CASRGTSGRAGEQFF	TGTGCCAGCAGGGGGACTAGCGGGAGGGCCGGTGAGCAGTTCTTC
TRBV19	TRBJ1-2	NA	NA	CASSPAGETYGYTF	TGTGCCAGCTCCCCCGCAGGGGAAACCTATGGCTACACCTTC
TRBV2	TRBJ2-7	few	TRBD2	CASSEEGLAFGYEQYF	TGTGCCAGCAGTGAAGAAGGACTAGCGTTCGGGTACGAGCAGTACTTC
TRBV23-1	TRBJ2-1	once	TRBD1	CASSPRRGLAVRTSGQFF	TGCGCCAGCAGTCCGCGTAGGGGGCTTGCTGTGAGGACCAGCGGGCAGTTCTTC
TRBV30	TRBJ1-1	NA	NA	CAWNLGAHTEAFF	TGTGCCTGGAATTTGGGGGCTCACACTGAAGCTTTCTTT
TRBV13	TRBJ2-2	NA	TRBD2	CASSFVGGTGELFF	TGTGCCAGCAGCTTTGTCGGGGGGACCGGGGAGCTGTTTTTT
TRBV7-7	TRBJ2-5	NA	TRBD2	CASSPDRLAGETQYF	TGTGCCAGCAGCCCGGACCGACTAGCGGGAGAGACCCAGTACTTC
TRBV2	TRBJ2-7	NA	TRBD2	CASNPGTNEQYF	TGTGCCAGCAACCCCGGGACTAACGAGCAGTACTTC
TRBV7-3	TRBJ2-2	NA	TRBD2	CASSLNRGDPVGELFF	TGTGCCAGCAGCTTAAACCGGGGGGACCCAGTCGGAGAGCTGTTTTTT
TRBV9	TRBJ2-1	NA	NA	CASSPRGTDYNEQFF	TGTGCCAGCAGCCCGAGAGGGACTGACTACAATGAGCAGTTCTTC
TRBV3-1/TRBV3-2	TRBJ1-6	few	NA	CASSSDQGNSPLHF	TGTGCCAGCAGTTCCGACCAGGGAAATTCACCCCTCCACTTT
TRBV7-4	TRBJ1-5	NA	NA	CASSQGKKNQPQHF	TGTGCCAGCAGTCAGGGAAAGAAAAATCAGCCCCAGCATTTT
TRBV6-4	TRBJ1-5	NA	TRBD1	CASAERTGVDIEQPQHF	TGTGCCAGCGCAGAAAGGACAGGGGTGGACATAGAGCAGCCCCAGCATTTT
TRBV2	TRBJ2-7	NA	NA	CASSPPATGYEQYF	TGTGCCAGCAGCCCTCCGGCGACAGGCTACGAGCAGTACTTC
TRBV27	TRBJ1-1	few	NA	CASSLLSGTEAFF	TGTGCCAGCAGTTTACTTTCGGGAACTGAAGCTTTCTTT
TRBV2	TRBJ2-7	NA	TRBD1	CASSLIPGQGKQYF	TGTGCCAGCAGTCTTATTCCGGGACAGGGAAAGCAGTACTTC
TRBV28	TRBJ2-7	NA	NA	CASSLAGQLYEQYF	TGTGCCAGCAGTTTGGCGGGACAGCTCTACGAGCAGTACTTC
TRBV6-4	TRBJ2-2	NA	NA	CASSDFGFAGIANTGELFF	TGTGCCAGCAGTGACTTCGGGTTCGCGGGCATCGCGAACACCGGGGAGCTGTTTTTT
TRBV20-1	TRBJ2-7	NA	NA	CSASQGFAREQYF	TGCAGTGCTAGTCAGGGATTCGCGAGGGAGCAGTACTTC
TRBV11-2	TRBJ1-6	NA	TRBD1	CASSLGRLTGGERSPLHF	TGTGCCAGCAGCTTAGGTCGCCTTACAGGGGGCGAGCGTTCACCCCTCCACTTT
TRBV12-3/TRBV12-4	TRBJ2-5	NA	NA	CASSLGPQETQYF	TGTGCCAGCAGTTTAGGGCCTCAAGAGACCCAGTACTTC
TRBV3-1/TRBV3-2	TRBJ1-4	NA	NA	CASSQVGGRVNEKLFF	TGTGCCAGCAGCCAAGTGGGGGGACGGGTTAATGAAAAACTGTTTTTT
TRBV28	TRBJ1-5	once	NA	CASSQAGGPNQPQHF	TGTGCCAGCAGTCAGGCGGGTGGTCCTAATCAGCCCCAGCATTTT
TRBV2	TRBJ2-3	NA	NA	CASSGGRGGPDTQYF	TGTGCCAGCAGCGGAGGTCGTGGGGGCCCGGATACGCAGTATTTT
TRBV27	TRBJ1-5	once	NA	CASSGIQGSQPQHF	TGTGCCAGCAGTGGGATACAGGGTTCTCAGCCCCAGCATTTT
TRBV6-1	TRBJ1-2	NA	NA	CASSESTDYGYTF	TGTGCCAGCAGTGAATCGACAGATTATGGCTACACCTTC
TRBV5-4	TRBJ2-5	NA	TRBD2	CASSFLGASGEQETQYF	TGTGCCAGCAGCTTCCTTGGGGCTAGCGGTGAACAAGAGACCCAGTACTTC
TRBV7-8	TRBJ2-7	NA	NA	CASSLAGGYEQYF	TGTGCCAGCAGCTTAGCGGGGGGCTACGAGCAGTACTTC
TRBV4-3	TRBJ2-2	few	TRBD2	CASSPPGRGSFGELFF	TGCGCCAGCAGCCCACCGGGGCGGGGGAGCTTCGGGGAGCTGTTTTTT
TRBV7-9	TRBJ2-7	NA	TRBD2	CASSRTSGRSPYEQYF	TGTGCCAGCAGCCGTACTAGCGGGAGGTCTCCCTACGAGCAGTACTTC
TRBV7-8	TRBJ2-4	NA	TRBD1	CASSATGSNIQYF	TGTGCCAGCAGCGCGACAGGGTCAAACATTCAGTACTTC
TRBV7-2	TRBJ2-2	NA	TRBD1	CASSSIQGLGTGELFF	TGTGCCAGCAGCTCGATACAGGGGTTAGGGACCGGGGAGCTGTTTTTT
TRBV4-1	TRBJ2-7	NA	TRBD2	CASSPTPASGRAYEQYF	TGCGCCAGCAGCCCCACCCCCGCTAGCGGGAGGGCCTACGAGCAGTACTTC
TRBV7-8	TRBJ2-1	NA	TRBD2	CASSSRSLAGVVFPQYNEQFF	TGTGCCAGCAGCTCCCGGTCCTTGGCGGGAGTCGTATTTCCTCAGTACAATGAGCAGTTCTTC
TRBV6-5	TRBJ1-3	NA	NA	CASSPVSSGSTIYF	TGTGCCAGCAGTCCAGTTAGCTCTGGAAGCACCATATATTTT
TRBV7-2	TRBJ2-5	many	TRBD2	CASSMGLAGLQETQYF	TGTGCCAGCAGCATGGGACTAGCGGGCCTCCAAGAGACCCAGTACTTC
TRBV12-5	TRBJ2-1	NA	NA	CASGINNEQFF	TGTGCTAGTGGTATAAACAATGAGCAGTTCTTC
TRBV19	TRBJ2-3	NA	NA	CASRAGYTDTQYF	TGTGCCAGTAGAGCGGGCTACACAGATACGCAGTATTTT
TRBV7-2	TRBJ1-5	NA	NA	CASSPGIYGGNQPQHF	TGTGCCAGCAGCCCAGGGATATATGGGGGCAATCAGCCCCAGCATTTT
TRBV24-1	TRBJ1-2	NA	NA	CATSDPGTSGYTF	TGTGCCACCAGTGATCCAGGAACTAGCGGCTACACCTTC
TRBV10-3	TRBJ2-7	NA	TRBD1	CAISDLTGPSSYEQYF	TGTGCCATCAGTGACCTGACAGGGCCCAGCTCCTACGAGCAGTACTTC
TRBV5-1	TRBJ1-2	NA	NA	CASSDSVNYGYTF	TGCGCCAGCAGCGACAGCGTCAACTATGGCTACACCTTC
TRBV5-1	TRBJ2-2	NA	NA	CASSPSRGNTGELFF	TGCGCCAGCAGCCCCTCCCGGGGGAACACCGGGGAGCTGTTTTTT